The rows below give T cell receptor beta chains drawn from one sample of a study of neurological immune-mediated disorders. MiXCR, run by TCRdb on the 5' RACE reads, gives a single entry per CDR3 protein. This table has some 15,000 distinct CDR3 sequences, around 3.4% appearing once. Sequenced material: CD8+ T cells from blood. The receptors shown here come from a woman aged 40-49 years in good health. Each CDR3 is given with its conserved first and last residue. Fields, in order: V gene, J gene, D gene, clone size, CDR3 protein, CDR3 DNA. The D gene is left open where the match is weak. Only part of the rows carry a size: once, few, many, or a class if the clone is expanded.

TRBV15	TRBJ2-4	-	many	CATVDKNIQYF	TGTGCCACTGTGGATAAAAACATTCAGTACTTC
TRBV29-1	TRBJ2-1	TRBD2	-	CSLGWEGNEQFF	TGCAGCCTTGGGTGGGAGGGCAATGAGCAGTTCTTC
TRBV7-2	TRBJ2-7	-	many	CASSHVPRGADEQYF	TGTGCCAGCAGCCATGTCCCGAGGGGGGCCGACGAGCAGTACTTC
TRBV20-1	TRBJ2-1	TRBD1	many	CSARVVETGSSYNEQFF	TGCAGTGCTAGAGTGGTGGAGACAGGGTCCTCCTACAATGAGCAGTTCTTC
TRBV28	TRBJ2-3	TRBD2	many	CASSPAGTSGGGPDTQYF	TGTGCCAGCAGTCCCGCCGGGACTAGCGGGGGGGGGCCAGATACGCAGTATTTT
TRBV28	TRBJ1-3	-	many	CASSLWPSVGNTIYF	TGTGCCAGCAGTTTATGGCCGAGCGTTGGAAACACCATATATTTT
TRBV7-8	TRBJ2-2	-	many	CASSPTGELFF	TGTGCCAGCAGCCCCACCGGGGAGCTGTTTTTT
TRBV11-2	TRBJ2-1	TRBD2	many	CASSPAGGSREQFF	TGTGCCAGCAGCCCGGCGGGCGGGAGTCGAGAGCAGTTCTTC
TRBV28	TRBJ1-4	-	-	CASSPLGDQKLFF	TGTGCCAGCAGTCCACTCGGGGATCAAAAACTGTTTTTT
TRBV12-3/TRBV12-4	TRBJ2-1	-	many	CASSPAEGWRGEQFF	TGTGCCAGCAGCCCGGCAGAGGGGTGGCGGGGTGAGCAGTTCTTC
TRBV24-1	TRBJ1-5	-	many	CATRDQPQHF	TGTGCCACCAGAGATCAGCCCCAGCATTTT
TRBV6-2/TRBV6-3	TRBJ1-1	-	many	CASSLRPNTEAFF	TGTGCCAGCAGTCTCCGACCGAACACTGAAGCTTTCTTT
TRBV28	TRBJ2-4	-	many	CASSSPGVTRRDIQYF	TGTGCCAGCAGTTCCCCCGGCGTTACACGGAGGGACATTCAGTACTTC
TRBV5-1	TRBJ2-1	-	many	CASSLPGEQFF	TGCGCCAGCAGCTTGCCGGGTGAGCAGTTCTTC
TRBV4-3	TRBJ1-2	-	few	CASVGDSGYTF	TGCGCCAGCGTCGGGGATAGTGGCTACACCTTC
TRBV29-1	TRBJ2-7	-	many	CSVEDSNRSSYEQYF	TGCAGCGTTGAAGATTCCAACAGGAGCTCCTACGAGCAGTACTTC
TRBV6-1	TRBJ1-6	-	many	CASSEALGGNSPLHF	TGTGCCAGCAGTGAAGCGCTGGGGGGAAATTCACCCCTCCACTTT
TRBV10-3	TRBJ2-2	TRBD2	many	CAISESTSGKIGELFF	TGTGCCATCAGTGAGTCCACTAGCGGGAAGATCGGGGAGCTGTTTTTT
TRBV7-2	TRBJ2-1	-	many	CASSLAEAYNEQFF	TGTGCCAGCAGCTTAGCGGAAGCTTACAATGAGCAGTTCTTC
TRBV28	TRBJ2-3	TRBD2	many	CASSLRTSGSGGTDTQYF	TGTGCCAGCAGTCTGCGGACTAGCGGGAGCGGGGGGACAGATACGCAGTATTTT
TRBV18	TRBJ1-4	-	-	CASSPTGAEKLFF	TGTGCCAGCTCTCCGACAGGCGCCGAAAAACTGTTTTTT
TRBV12-3/TRBV12-4	TRBJ2-1	-	many	CASSLSGKNEQFF	TGTGCCAGCAGTTTATCCGGGAAAAATGAGCAGTTCTTC
TRBV7-8	TRBJ2-1	-	many	CASSLGAYEGNEQFF	TGTGCCAGCAGCTTAGGCGCCTACGAGGGCAATGAGCAGTTCTTC
TRBV27	TRBJ2-7	TRBD2	many	CASSFGRSSYEQYF	TGTGCCAGCAGCTTCGGGAGGAGCTCCTACGAGCAGTACTTC
TRBV28	TRBJ1-4	-	many	CASSPEWRGKPNEKLFF	TGTGCCAGCAGTCCCGAATGGAGGGGGAAACCTAATGAAAAACTGTTTTTT
TRBV28	TRBJ1-1	-	many	CASSLLSLRTEAFF	TGTGCCAGCAGTTTACTGTCCTTGCGGACTGAAGCTTTCTTT
TRBV28	TRBJ2-4	-	many	CASSRVVGDIQYF	TGTGCCAGCAGTCGGGTCGTAGGGGACATTCAGTACTTC
TRBV20-1	TRBJ2-1	TRBD2	many	CSASPASGRRDNEQFF	TGCAGTGCTAGCCCGGCTAGCGGGAGGCGCGACAATGAGCAGTTCTTC
TRBV5-1	TRBJ2-2	TRBD2	many	CASSSKIAGAGGELFF	TGCGCCAGCAGCTCAAAAATAGCGGGAGCTGGCGGGGAGCTGTTTTTT
TRBV7-9	TRBJ2-5	TRBD1	many	CASSPRQGEETQYF	TGTGCCAGCAGCCCTCGACAGGGCGAAGAGACCCAGTACTTC
TRBV20-1	TRBJ2-7	TRBD2	many	CSARRLAGALFNEQYF	TGCAGTGCTAGGAGATTAGCGGGAGCATTATTCAACGAGCAGTACTTC
TRBV7-2	TRBJ2-1	-	-	CASSLRLHEQFF	TGTGCCAGCAGCTTAAGGTTGCATGAGCAGTTCTTC
TRBV3-1	TRBJ1-5	-	many	CASSQDDSNQPQHF	TGTGCCAGCAGCCAAGATGATAGCAATCAGCCCCAGCATTTT
TRBV7-6	TRBJ2-1	TRBD1	-	CASSLSPGDSYNEQFF	TGTGCCAGCAGCCTAAGCCCCGGGGACAGCTACAATGAGCAGTTCTTC
TRBV6-1	TRBJ2-7	TRBD1	many	CASSEEGTVTPRVTYEQYF	TGTGCCAGCAGTGAAGAGGGGACAGTCACCCCCCGTGTAACCTACGAGCAGTACTTC
TRBV5-5	TRBJ2-3	-	medium-sized	CASSLGMGADTQYF	TGTGCCAGCAGCTTGGGTATGGGGGCAGATACGCAGTATTTT
TRBV28	TRBJ2-7	-	many	CASSFSGRGYEQYF	TGTGCCAGCAGTTTCAGTGGCAGGGGCTACGAGCAGTACTTC
TRBV9	TRBJ2-7	-	many	CASRTYEQYF	TGTGCCAGCAGGACCTACGAGCAGTACTTC
TRBV3-1	TRBJ1-6	-	many	CASSLRDLHNSPLHF	TGTGCCAGCAGCCTCCGGGACCTTCATAATTCACCCCTCCACTTT
TRBV5-5	TRBJ2-7	-	-	CASSAPGRPYEQYF	TGTGCCAGCAGCGCCCCCGGGAGACCCTACGAGCAGTACTTC
TRBV10-3	TRBJ2-5	TRBD2	many	CAIRHSGLAETQYF	TGTGCCATCAGACACTCGGGACTAGCGGAGACCCAGTACTTC
TRBV19	TRBJ2-7	TRBD2	many	CASSTASGAYEQYF	TGTGCCAGTAGTACCGCTAGCGGTGCCTACGAGCAGTACTTC
TRBV6-1	TRBJ2-2	-	many	CASSEGLENTGELFF	TGTGCCAGCAGTGAAGGATTAGAGAACACCGGGGAGCTGTTTTTT
TRBV12-3/TRBV12-4	TRBJ2-5	-	many	CASSFLSGPGGTQYF	TGTGCCAGCAGTTTCCTATCTGGACCGGGCGGGACCCAGTACTTC
TRBV13	TRBJ2-2	-	many	CASSLTGELFF	TGTGCCAGCAGCTTAACCGGGGAGCTGTTTTTT
TRBV6-6	TRBJ2-7	-	many	CASSPTALYEQYF	TGTGCCAGCAGCCCAACAGCCCTCTACGAGCAGTACTTC
TRBV18	TRBJ1-1	-	many	CASSPPNGVTNTEAFF	TGTGCCAGCTCACCACCGAATGGCGTTACGAACACTGAAGCTTTCTTT
TRBV25-1	TRBJ2-2	TRBD1	medium-sized	CASSEGDRDTGELFF	TGTGCCAGCAGTGAGGGGGACAGGGACACCGGGGAGCTGTTTTTT
TRBV6-5	TRBJ2-1	TRBD2	many	CASSYLAGRYNEQFF	TGTGCCAGCAGTTACCTAGCGGGACGCTACAATGAGCAGTTCTTC
TRBV7-9	TRBJ2-1	TRBD2	many	CASSLAVPGEGLYEQFF	TGTGCCAGCAGCTTAGCGGTCCCGGGGGAGGGCCTTTATGAGCAGTTCTTC
TRBV28	TRBJ2-3	TRBD2	many	CASRRTSGNRADTQYF	TGTGCCAGCAGAAGGACTAGCGGAAATAGGGCAGATACGCAGTATTTT
TRBV20-1	TRBJ2-7	TRBD1	many	CSARADRDYEQYF	TGCAGTGCTAGAGCGGACAGGGACTACGAGCAGTACTTC
TRBV6-1	TRBJ2-7	TRBD2	medium-sized	CASSEEGTSIVSEQYF	TGTGCCAGCAGTGAAGAGGGGACTAGTATTGTATCCGAGCAGTACTTC
TRBV6-6	TRBJ2-5	TRBD2	many	CAASGREGTQETQYF	TGTGCGGCTAGCGGGAGGGAAGGGACCCAAGAGACCCAGTACTTC
TRBV4-1	TRBJ2-1	-	many	CASRGNYNEQFF	TGCGCCAGCAGGGGAAATTACAATGAGCAGTTCTTC
TRBV7-2	TRBJ2-4	TRBD2	many	CASSSNYGCGGCGNIQYF	TGTGCCAGCAGCTCGAACTATGGGTGCGGGGGGTGTGGAAACATTCAGTACTTC
TRBV29-1	TRBJ1-5	-	many	CRGGGSNQPQHF	TGCAGGGGGGGGGGTAGCAATCAGCCCCAGCATTTT